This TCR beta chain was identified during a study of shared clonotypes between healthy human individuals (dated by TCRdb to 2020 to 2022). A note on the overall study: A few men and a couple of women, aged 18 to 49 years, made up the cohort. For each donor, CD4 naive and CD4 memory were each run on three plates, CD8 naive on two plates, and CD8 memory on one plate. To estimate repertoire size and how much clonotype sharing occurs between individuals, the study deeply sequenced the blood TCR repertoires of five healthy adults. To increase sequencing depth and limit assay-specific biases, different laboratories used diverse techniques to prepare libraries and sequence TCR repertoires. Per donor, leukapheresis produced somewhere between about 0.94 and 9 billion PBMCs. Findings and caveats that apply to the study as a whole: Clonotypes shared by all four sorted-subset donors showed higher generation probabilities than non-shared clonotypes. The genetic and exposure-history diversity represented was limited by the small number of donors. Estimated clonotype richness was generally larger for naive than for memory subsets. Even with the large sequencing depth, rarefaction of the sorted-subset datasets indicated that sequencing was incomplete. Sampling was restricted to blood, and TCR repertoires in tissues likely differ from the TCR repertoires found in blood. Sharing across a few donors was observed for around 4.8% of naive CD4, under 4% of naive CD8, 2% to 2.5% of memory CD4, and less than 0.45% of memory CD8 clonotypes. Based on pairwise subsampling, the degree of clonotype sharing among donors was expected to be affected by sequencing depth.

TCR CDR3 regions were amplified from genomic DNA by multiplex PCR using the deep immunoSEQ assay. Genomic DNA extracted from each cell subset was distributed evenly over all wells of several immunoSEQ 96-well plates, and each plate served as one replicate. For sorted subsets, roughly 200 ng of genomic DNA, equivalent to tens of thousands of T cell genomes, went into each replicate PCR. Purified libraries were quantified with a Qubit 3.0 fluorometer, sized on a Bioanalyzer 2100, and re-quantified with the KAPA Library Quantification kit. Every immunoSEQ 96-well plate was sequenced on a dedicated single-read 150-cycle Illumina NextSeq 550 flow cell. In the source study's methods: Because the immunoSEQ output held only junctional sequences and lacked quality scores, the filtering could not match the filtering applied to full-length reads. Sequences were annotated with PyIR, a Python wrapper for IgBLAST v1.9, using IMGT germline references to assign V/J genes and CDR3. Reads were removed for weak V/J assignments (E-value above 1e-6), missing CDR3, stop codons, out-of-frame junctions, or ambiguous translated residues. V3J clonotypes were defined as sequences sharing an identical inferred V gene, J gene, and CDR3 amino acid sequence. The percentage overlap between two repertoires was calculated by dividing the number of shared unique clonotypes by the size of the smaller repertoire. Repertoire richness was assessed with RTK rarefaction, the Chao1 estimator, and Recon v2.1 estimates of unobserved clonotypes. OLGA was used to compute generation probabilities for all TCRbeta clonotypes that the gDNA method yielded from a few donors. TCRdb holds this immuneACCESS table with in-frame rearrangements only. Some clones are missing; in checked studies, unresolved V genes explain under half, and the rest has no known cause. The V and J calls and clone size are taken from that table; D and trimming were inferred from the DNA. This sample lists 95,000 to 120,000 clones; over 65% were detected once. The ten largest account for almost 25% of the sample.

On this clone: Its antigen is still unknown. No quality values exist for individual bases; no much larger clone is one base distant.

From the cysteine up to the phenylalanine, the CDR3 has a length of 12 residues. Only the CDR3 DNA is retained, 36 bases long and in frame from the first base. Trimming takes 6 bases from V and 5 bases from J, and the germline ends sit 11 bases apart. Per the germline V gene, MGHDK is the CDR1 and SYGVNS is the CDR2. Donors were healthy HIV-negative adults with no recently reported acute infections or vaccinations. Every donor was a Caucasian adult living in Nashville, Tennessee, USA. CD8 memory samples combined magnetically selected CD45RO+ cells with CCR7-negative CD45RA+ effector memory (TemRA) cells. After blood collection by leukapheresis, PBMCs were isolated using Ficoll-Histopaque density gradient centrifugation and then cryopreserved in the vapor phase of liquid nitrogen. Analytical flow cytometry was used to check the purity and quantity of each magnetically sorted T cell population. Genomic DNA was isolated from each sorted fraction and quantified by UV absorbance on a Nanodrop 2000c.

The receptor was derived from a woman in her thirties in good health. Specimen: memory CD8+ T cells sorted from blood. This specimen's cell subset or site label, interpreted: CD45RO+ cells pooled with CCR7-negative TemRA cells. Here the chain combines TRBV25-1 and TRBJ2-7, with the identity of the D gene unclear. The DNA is TGTGCCAGCAGGGGCACGGTGGACGAGCAGTACTTC. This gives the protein CASRGTVDEQYF.